This is a list of T cell receptor beta chains from one sample in a study of blood T cell repertoires in COVID-19. TCRdb's table, derived via immunoSEQ multiplex PCR, lists solely in-frame clones and lacks some. The sample gives hundreds of thousands of clones, about 86% of which show up once; roughly 3.2% is in the top ten. Sequencing was done on a sample of PBMCs or T cells enriched from blood (not recorded which). The receptor source for this set is a woman between 50 and 59 years old in a cohort exposed to, infected with or recovered from COVID-19 (not recorded which). Each CDR3 is given with its conserved first and last residue. The D gene is left open where the match is weak. Clone sizes are given selectively: once, few, many, or a class where the clone is expanded.

j_call	clone_size	d_call	v_call	cdr3_aa	cdr3_nt
TRBJ2-3	-	TRBD2	TRBV7-3	CASSWRGAEDTQYF	TGTGCCAGCAGCTGGCGGGGGGCGGAAGATACGCAGTATTTT
TRBJ1-1	-	TRBD1	TRBV5-1	CASSGGTANTEAFF	TGCGCCAGCAGCGGAGGGACAGCCAACACTGAAGCTTTCTTT
TRBJ1-4	-	-	TRBV7-9	CASGNRRRANEKLFF	TGTGCCAGCGGAAACAGGCGGAGGGCTAATGAAAAACTGTTTTTT
TRBJ1-1	once	TRBD1	TRBV12-3/TRBV12-4	CASRLTGATEAFF	TGTGCCAGCAGGCTGACAGGGGCCACTGAAGCTTTCTTT
TRBJ2-1	-	-	TRBV5-1	CASSFDRSYNEQFF	TGCGCCAGCAGCTTTGACAGATCCTACAATGAGCAGTTCTTC
TRBJ2-5	-	TRBD1	TRBV2	CASSLDRVQETQYF	TGTGCCAGCAGTTTGGACAGGGTTCAAGAGACCCAGTACTTC
TRBJ1-2	-	-	TRBV4-3	CASSQDRTGGRGYTF	TGCGCCAGCAGCCAAGATAGGACGGGGGGCAGGGGCTACACCTTC
TRBJ2-3	-	TRBD2	TRBV5-4	CASSQGIGTSWVSDTQYF	TGTGCCAGCAGCCAGGGGATTGGGACTAGTTGGGTCTCAGATACGCAGTATTTT
TRBJ2-3	-	TRBD2	TRBV14	CASSQVVAGSQYF	TGTGCCAGCAGCCAAGTGGTAGCGGGGTCGCAGTATTTT
TRBJ2-3	-	TRBD2	TRBV5-4	CASNNVGAGVTDTQYF	TGTGCCAGCAACAACGTTGGAGCGGGGGTCACAGATACGCAGTATTTT
TRBJ1-6	-	-	TRBV5-6	CASSFEGGSSYNSPLHF	TGTGCCAGCAGCTTTGAGGGAGGGAGCTCCTATAATTCACCCCTCCACTTT
TRBJ1-1	once	TRBD1	TRBV6-5	CASSRQGHTEAFF	TGTGCCAGCAGTAGACAGGGCCACACTGAAGCTTTCTTT
TRBJ1-4	-	-	TRBV2	CASSEGAKQKLFF	TGTGCCAGCAGTGAAGGGGCAAAACAAAAACTGTTTTTT
TRBJ1-1	-	TRBD1	TRBV7-9	CASSPRDRGLREAFF	TGTGCCAGCAGCCCCCGGGACAGGGGGCTCCGTGAAGCTTTCTTT
TRBJ1-3	-	-	TRBV28	CASSSPTVSSGNTIYF	TGTGCCAGCAGTTCCCCTACGGTTAGCTCTGGAAACACCATATATTTT
TRBJ2-1	-	TRBD1	TRBV19	CASSTDRVSYNEQFF	TGTGCCAGTAGTACCGACAGGGTTTCCTACAATGAGCAGTTCTTC
TRBJ1-2	-	TRBD1	TRBV5-4	CASSFPGTGYGYTF	TGTGCCAGCAGCTTTCCCGGGACAGGGTATGGCTACACCTTC
TRBJ1-2	-	-	TRBV6-5	CAAGRVRGHYGYTF	TGTGCCGCGGGAAGGGTGCGGGGGCACTATGGCTACACCTTC
TRBJ2-7	-	-	TRBV9	CASSPDDSAYEQYF	TGTGCCAGCAGCCCAGACGACAGTGCCTACGAGCAGTACTTC
TRBJ1-3	-	-	TRBV11-2	CASSPGTGYSTLSGNTIYF	TGTGCCAGCAGCCCTGGCACAGGCTACTCGACACTCTCTGGAAACACCATATATTTT
TRBJ1-1	-	-	TRBV4-3	CASSQEFEGWQGTEAFF	TGCGCCAGCAGCCAAGAGTTTGAGGGGTGGCAGGGGACTGAAGCTTTCTTT
TRBJ1-6	-	TRBD1	TRBV11-1	CASSLGQGASPLHF	TGTGCCAGCAGCCTGGGACAGGGGGCTTCACCCCTCCACTTT
TRBJ2-6	-	-	TRBV14	CASSPFRSSGANVLTF	TGTGCCAGCAGCCCCTTCCGGAGCTCTGGGGCCAACGTCCTGACTTTC
TRBJ1-1	-	-	TRBV18	CASSQPDKNTEAFF	TGTGCCAGCTCACAACCAGACAAGAACACTGAAGCTTTCTTT
TRBJ1-1	once	TRBD1	TRBV2	CASSKQGSRTEAFF	TGTGCCAGCAGTAAACAGGGGTCGCGAACTGAAGCTTTCTTT
TRBJ2-5	-	-	TRBV11-2	CASSLGIAGGRETQYF	TGTGCCAGCAGCCTTGGTATTGCAGGGGGGAGGGAGACCCAGTACTTC
TRBJ1-2	-	-	TRBV12-3/TRBV12-4	CASSLVLPYGYTF	TGTGCCAGCAGTTTAGTACTTCCCTATGGCTACACCTTC
TRBJ2-3	-	TRBD2	TRBV7-3	CASSLTPSGGYTDTQYF	TGTGCCAGCAGCTTAACCCCTAGCGGGGGGTACACAGATACGCAGTATTTT
TRBJ1-2	-	-	TRBV11-2	CASSSLHSNYGYTF	TGTGCCAGCAGCTCACTTCACAGCAACTATGGCTACACCTTC
TRBJ1-1	-	-	TRBV7-8	CASSRMTVNTEAFF	TGTGCCAGCAGCCGCATGACAGTTAACACTGAAGCTTTCTTT